The T cell receptor beta chain described here comes from a study of regulatory T cells in long-lasting Graves disease. Time point in this sample: newly diagnosed GD, antithyroid drugs for less than 3 months. RNA isolated from PBMCs was used to make the TCR library. Combining iRepertoire HTBI primers with Arm-PCR of CDR3 regions, the authors built TCR beta libraries. Each CDR3 protein gets one entry after TCRdb re-called the multiplex PCR reads with MiXCR. The sample lists around 240,000 distinct CDR3 sequences; 15% to 20% were seen once. The CDR3 is 11 amino acids. From germline, CDR1 is ENHRY and CDR2 SYGVKD. Study-wide points: Repertoires from persistent disease leaned toward TRBV28, TRBJ1-2 and TRBJ2-5.

Comments on this clonotype: Its specificity is unknown. Just one base apart from a much larger clone, this may be a read error.

These same records also appear under a second study, on T cells in Graves' hyperthyroidism and ophthalmopathy. That report notes: An initial round of RT-PCR targeting the TCR CDR3 relied on the HTBI primer set. Classification by a 13 V-J model distinguished ophthalmopathy from stable hyperthyroidism.

This sequence was found in a woman in her 30s with Graves disease. The chain joins TRBV10-3 to TRBJ1-1; D is unclear. The specimen comprised peripheral blood mononuclear cells (PBMCs), sampled at new diagnosis, from a patient treated with antithyroid drugs. CDR3 sequence: CATSEGSEAFF. The CDR3 DNA is TGTGCCACCAGTGAGGGATCTGAAGCTTTCTTT.